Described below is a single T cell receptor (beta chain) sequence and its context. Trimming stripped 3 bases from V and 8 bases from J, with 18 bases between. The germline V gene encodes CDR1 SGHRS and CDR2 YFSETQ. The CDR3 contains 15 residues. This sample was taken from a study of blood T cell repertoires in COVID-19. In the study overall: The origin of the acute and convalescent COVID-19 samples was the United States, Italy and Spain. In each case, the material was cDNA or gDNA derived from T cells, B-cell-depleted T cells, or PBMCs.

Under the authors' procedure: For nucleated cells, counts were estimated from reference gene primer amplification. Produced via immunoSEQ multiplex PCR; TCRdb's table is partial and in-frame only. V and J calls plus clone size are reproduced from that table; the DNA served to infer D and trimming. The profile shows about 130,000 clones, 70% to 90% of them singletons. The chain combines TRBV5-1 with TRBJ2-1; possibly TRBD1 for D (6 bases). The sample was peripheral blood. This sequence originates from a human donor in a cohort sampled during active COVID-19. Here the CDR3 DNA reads TGCGCCAGCAGCTACGGACAGACCCTTCGGCATGAGCAGTTCTTC. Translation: CASSYGQTLRHEQFF.